This T cell receptor beta chain was captured by sequencing in a study of neoadjuvant anti-PD-1 for oral cavity cancer. As for the study in general: Patients mostly received three to four biweekly nivolumab doses at 3 mg/kg before surgery. General study points: Only three patients per response group were TCR-analyzed; validation needed.

Regarding time point: after neoadjuvant nivolumab, at surgical resection. Patients were newly diagnosed with stage II-IVA oral cavity squamous cell carcinoma without prior systemic or radiation treatment. Blood cells were analyzed directly, without culture or expansion. Data came from immunoSEQ multiplex PCR; TCRdb stores just in-frame clones and leaves some out. The table has thousands of clones, 67% seen once. V gave up 1 base and J gave up 0 bases, with 14 bases separating them. Germline CDR1 reads SGHNT; CDR2 reads YYREEE (reference sequence). This CDR3 region has 17 residues. This clone has a handful of counts. Its antigen remains unidentified.

This clonotype originated in a person between 40 and 79 years old with oral cavity squamous cell carcinoma. This sample comprised PBMCs, obtained after nivolumab (anti-PD-1) treatment. The chain has TRBV5-4 and TRBJ1-3; D may be TRBD1 (5 bases). Written as DNA, the CDR3 is TGTGCCAGCAGCTTGTCAGGGCCCAGGAGCTCTGGAAACACCATATATTTT. This codes for CASSLSGPRSSGNTIYF.